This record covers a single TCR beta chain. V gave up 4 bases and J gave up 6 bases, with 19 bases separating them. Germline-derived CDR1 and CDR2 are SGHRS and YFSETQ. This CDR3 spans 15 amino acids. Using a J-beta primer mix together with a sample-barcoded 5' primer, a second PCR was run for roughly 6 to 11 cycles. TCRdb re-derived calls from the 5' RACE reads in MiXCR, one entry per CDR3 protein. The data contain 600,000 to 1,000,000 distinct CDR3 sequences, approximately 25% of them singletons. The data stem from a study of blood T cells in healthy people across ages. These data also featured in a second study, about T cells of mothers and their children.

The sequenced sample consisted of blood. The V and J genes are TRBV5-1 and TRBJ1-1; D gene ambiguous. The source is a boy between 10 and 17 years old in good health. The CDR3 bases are TGCGCCAGCAGCGGCGACACGGGAAAGAGGGCTGAAGCTTTCTTT. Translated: CASSGDTGKRAEAFF.